The 27 T cell receptor beta chains in this list originate from one sample, sequenced in a study of control samples from healthy donors and cancer patients (dated by TCRdb to the early 2020s). The library was prepared using the immunoSEQ multiplex PCR assay. In its TCRdb copy, this immuneACCESS table keeps in-frame sequences only and misses some clones. Where compared with another copy, unresolved V genes explain less than half of these, and the others have no known cause. The sample data list some 130,000 clones, and about 88% of these were observed just once. The top ten constitute roughly 8.7% of the sample. Sequenced input: blood. These receptors came from a woman in her 30s in good health.

The chain couples TRBV6-5 to TRBJ2-3, with D hard to call. Germline CDR1 MNHEY, CDR2 SVGAGI. The V end was cut by 0 bases, the J end by 0 bases, with 10 bases between. CDR3 length: 16 residues. CDR3: CASSYSNGYSTDTQYF. The CDR3 nucleotides read TGTGCCAGCAGTTACTCGAACGGCTATAGCACAGATACGCAGTATTTT.

This chain joins TRBV6-2 or TRBV6-3 and TRBJ1-5; perhaps TRBD1 as D (6 bases). CDR1 MNHEY and CDR2 SVGEGT come from the germline V gene. The CDR3 length is 17 residues. V was cut by 6 bases and J by 7 bases, with 25 bases left in between. CDR3 region: CASSSDRKNLNRQPQHF. DNA for the CDR3: TGTGCCAGCAGCTCCGACAGGAAAAACCTCAACAGGCAGCCCCAGCATTTT.

The chain has TRBV19 and TRBJ1-2; TRBD1 might be the D (6 bases). The germline V gene encodes CDR1 LNHDA and CDR2 SQIVND (reference sequence). The CDR3 loop spans 15 amino acids. Trimming took 5 bases from V and 2 from J, leaving 15 bases between them. Here the CDR3 DNA reads TGTGCCAGTAGTCGGCGTGTTGGACAGAACTATGGCTACACCTTC. Protein sequence: CASSRRVGQNYGYTF.

The CDR3 nucleotides read TGCGCCAGCAGCTTAAGGGGGTCTTACTACGAGCAGTACTTC. This codes for CASSLRGSYYEQYF. The chain recombines TRBV5-1 with TRBJ2-7, with D perhaps TRBD1 (6 bases). Germline assignment: CDR1 SGHRS and CDR2 YFSETQ. V was cut by 2 bases and J by 3 bases, with 12 bases left in between. CDR3 size: 14 residues.

The rearrangement links TRBV10-3 to TRBJ1-1; TRBD1 aligns across 8 bases. The trim removed 6 bases at V and 4 bases at J, leaving 1 base unmatched. Germline values: CDR1 ENHRY, CDR2 SYGVKD. The CDR3 spans 12 residues. The CDR3 is CAISTGGTEAFF. The CDR3 DNA reads TGTGCCATCAGCACAGGGGGCACTGAAGCTTTCTTT.

V gene TRBV21-1 combines with J gene TRBJ2-7; the table's D call, TRBD2, has no DNA check behind it. TRBV21-1 is deemed a pseudogene. The CDR3 has 11 residues. The CDR3, as DNA: TGTGTACCCCAGGCCGCCGGGGGGCAGTACTTC. It yields the protein CVPQAAGGQYF.

The J gene is TRBJ2-3, the V gene TRBV20-1; D possibly uses TRBD1 or TRBD2 (5 bases each). The CDR3 runs 13 residues. Germline-derived CDR1 and CDR2 are DFQATT and SNEGSKA (reference sequence). V was pared by 3 bases and J by 4 bases, with 11 bases between. CDR3 in amino acids: CSASTGTADTQYF. The CDR3 nucleotides read TGCAGTGCTAGTACCGGGACCGCAGATACGCAGTATTTT.

This chain joins TRBV7-6 and TRBJ2-5, with 13 bases matching TRBD2. Trimming removed 0 bases from V and 5 bases from J; junction bases left unmatched: 9. This CDR3 has 18 residues. Germline CDR1 is SGHVS and CDR2 is FNYEAQ. The CDR3 protein is CASSLAGILAGGKETQYF. The CDR3, as DNA: TGTGCCAGCAGCTTAGCCGGTATACTAGCGGGAGGGAAGGAGACCCAGTACTTC.

This chain links TRBV11-2 with TRBJ2-5, with 13 bases aligning to TRBD2. Germline V gene lookup returns CDR1 SGHAT and CDR2 FQNNGV. The CDR3 runs to 15 residues. With V trimmed by 1 base and J by 4 bases, 0 bases remained unmatched. CDR3 sequence reads: CASSLGTSGRETQYF. The CDR3 DNA sequence: TGTGCCAGCAGCTTAGGGACTAGCGGGAGAGAGACCCAGTACTTC. Combining the CDR3 with reference TRBV11-2 and TRBJ2-5 gives the whole variable domain EAGVAQSPRYKIIEKRQSVAFWCNPISGHATLYWYQQILGQGPKLLIQFQNNGVVDDSQLPKDRFSAERLKGVDSTLKIQPAKLEDSAVYLCASSLGTSGRETQYFGPGTRLLVL.

This chain uses TRBV7-2 with TRBJ2-2; D is ambiguous. V lost 5 bases to trimming and J lost 2 bases, with 12 bases between them. Germline lookup yields CDR1 SGHTA and CDR2 FQGNSA. The CDR3 runs 15 residues. The chain's CDR3 is CASSPVQANTGELFF. The CDR3 DNA reads as TGTGCCAGCAGCCCTGTTCAGGCAAACACCGGGGAGCTGTTTTTT.

The chain carries TRBV25-1 and TRBJ2-5; 7 positions match TRBD2. Per germline, CDR1 MGHDK and CDR2 SYGVNS. V gave up 1 base and J gave up 1 base; unmatched junction bases: 6. The CDR3 totals 16 residues. The CDR3 nucleotides are TGTGCCAGCAGTGAATTTGTGGGAGGGCCCCAAGAGACCCAGTACTTC. Its translation is CASSEFVGGPQETQYF.

This chain joins TRBV6-1 and TRBJ1-5; TRBD1 matches at 7 bases. The CDR3 spans 16 residues. Germline V lookup: CDR1 MNHNS, CDR2 SASEGT. After removal of 2 bases from V and 6 bases from J, the junction contained 10 bases not matched to a gene. CDR3 coding DNA: TGTGCCAGCAGTGAAATGAGGGGGCCGATCATTCAGCCCCAGCATTTT. Its translation: CASSEMRGPIIQPQHF.

The chain combines TRBV24-1 with TRBJ2-2; 10 bases align to TRBD2. The germline V gene encodes CDR1 KGHDR and CDR2 SFDVKD. After removal of 2 bases from V and 4 bases from J, the junction contained 3 bases not matched to a gene. This CDR3 contains 16 residues. The CDR3 sequence is CATSDSRLAGTGELFF. In DNA form, the CDR3 reads TGTGCCACCAGTGATTCCCGACTAGCGGGCACCGGGGAGCTGTTTTTT.

This clone was seen only once. As DNA, the CDR3 is TGTGCCATCAGCGGGACGGATACTAATGAAAAACTGTTTTTT. Translated: CAISGTDTNEKLFF. The chain uses TRBV10-3 and TRBJ1-4, with a possible D match to TRBD1 (5 bases). The germline CDR1 and CDR2 sequences are ENHRY and SYGVKD. The ends were cut back, 6 bases at V and 2 bases at J, with 10 bases in the middle. CDR3 length equals 14 residues.

This chain uses TRBV12-3 or TRBV12-4 with TRBJ2-1, with 7 bases matching TRBD2. The V gene end was trimmed by 10 bases and the J gene end by 9 bases; junction bases not matched to a gene: 3. The CDR3 length is 10 residues. CDR3 region: CATAGAEQFF. For the CDR3, the DNA is TGTGCCACCGCGGGAGCTGAGCAGTTCTTC.

V and J are TRBV18 and TRBJ2-1; TRBD2 aligns across 10 bases. V lost 5 bases, J lost 9 bases, and 16 bases stayed unmatched. Germline CDR1 and CDR2: KGHSH and LQKENI. The CDR3 is 17 amino acids. The chain's CDR3 is CASSGPGLAPVVPEQFF. CDR3 nucleotides: TGTGCCAGCTCAGGGCCGGGACTAGCGCCGGTGGTTCCTGAGCAGTTCTTC. The full variable domain, with the rest looked up from reference TRBV18 and TRBJ2-1, is NAGVMQNPRHLVRRRGQEARLRCSPMKGHSHVYWYRQLPEEGLKFMVYLQKENIIDESGMPKERFSAEFPKEGPSILRIQQVVRGDSAAYFCASSGPGLAPVVPEQFFGPGTRLTVL.

This chain uses TRBV3-1 (or the pseudogene TRBV3-2) with TRBJ1-5; possibly TRBD1 for D (5 bases). Between the trimmed V and J ends, which lost 0 bases and 4 bases, there was a span of 19 bases. Looked up from germline, CDR1 is LGHDT and CDR2 is YNNKEL (reference sequence). CDR3 length: 18 amino acids. Here the CDR3 DNA reads TGTGCCAGCAGCCAAGAATGGGGGGACCCTCGGGGGAATCAGCCCCAGCATTTT. Amino acid sequence: CASSQEWGDPRGNQPQHF.

V and J are TRBV5-1 and TRBJ1-1; TRBD1 agrees at 9 bases. With V trimmed by 0 bases and J by 5 bases, 2 bases remained unmatched. The CDR3 extends over 14 amino acids. Germline V CDR1 and CDR2: SGHRS, YFSETQ. CDR3 sequence (DNA): TGCGCCAGCAGCTTGGTACAGGGGGCAACTGAAGCTTTCTTT. Residues: CASSLVQGATEAFF.

V usage is TRBV9 and J usage is TRBJ2-5, with D maybe TRBD2 (5 bases). The length of the CDR3 is 15 residues. Germline CDR1 reads SGDLS; CDR2 reads YYNGEE. V gave up 2 bases and J gave up 3 bases, with 14 bases separating them. Written as DNA, the CDR3 is TGTGCCAGCAGCGTGCTCGGACTCAAAGAAGAGACCCAGTACTTC. This gives the protein CASSVLGLKEETQYF.

J is TRBJ2-5 and V is TRBV5-1; D gene uncertain. CDR1 SGHRS and CDR2 YFSETQ come from the germline V gene. V lost 0 bases and J 2 bases, leaving 5 bases between the germline ends. There are 13 residues in the CDR3. CDR3 nucleotide sequence: TGCGCCAGCAGCTTGGTCTTGCAAGAGACCCAGTACTTC. This encodes CASSLVLQETQYF. Supplemented by reference TRBV5-1 and TRBJ2-5, the full variable domain reads KAGVTQTPRYLIKTRGQQVTLSCSPISGHRSVSWYQQTPGQGLQFLFEYFSETQRNKGNFPGRFSGRQFSNSRSEMNVSTLELGDSALYLCASSLVLQETQYFGPGTRLLVL.

The chain joins TRBV5-6 to TRBJ1-1; D is ambiguous. Per the germline V gene, CDR1 is SGHDT and CDR2 is YYEEEE. The CDR3 sequence is 16 residues long. V shed 1 base and J shed 6 bases, with 19 bases lying between them. In nucleotides, the CDR3 is TGTGCCAGCAGCTTGAATCTGCGGAGGGTGCGGCCTGAAGCTTTCTTT. It specifies CASSLNLRRVRPEAFF.

The chain couples TRBV6-6 to TRBJ2-1; D unresolved. Germline loops: CDR1 MNHNY, CDR2 SVGAGI (reference sequence). The ends were cut back, 0 bases at V and 6 bases at J, with 9 bases in the middle. The CDR3 runs 14 residues. The CDR3 DNA is TGTGCCAGCAGTTACTCCGGGCCCTCCAATGAGCAGTTCTTC. Translated, it gives CASSYSGPSNEQFF.

The chain carries TRBV6-6 and TRBJ2-1; 7 bases agree with TRBD2. Germline V gene data show CDR1 as MNHNY and CDR2 as SVGAGI (reference sequence). V lost 5 bases, J lost 7 bases, and 5 bases stayed unmatched. The CDR3 has 13 residues. Here the CDR3 reads CASSPGGLNEQFF. The DNA for the CDR3 is TGTGCCAGCAGTCCGGGGGGACTTAATGAGCAGTTCTTC.

V and J are TRBV6-5 and TRBJ2-2; tentative D call: TRBD2 (5 bases). Trimming took off 10 bases at V and 1 base at J, with 16 bases between the two ends. This CDR3 has 15 amino acids. The V gene's germline CDR1 is MNHEY and CDR2 SVGAGI. The CDR3 DNA reads TGTGCCACCTCGACCTGGGAGCAGAACACCGGGGAGCTGTTTTTT. This encodes CATSTWEQNTGELFF.

The rearrangement uses TRBV19 and TRBJ2-3, with D possibly being TRBD1 (7 bases). V lost 3 bases to trimming and J lost 2 bases, with 18 bases between them. CDR1 is LNHDA and CDR2 is SQIVND in the germline V gene (reference sequence). CDR3 size: 17 residues. The CDR3 protein is CASSMEARGDATDTQYF. CDR3 DNA sequence: TGTGCCAGTAGTATGGAGGCCAGGGGGGACGCCACAGATACGCAGTATTTT. Full variable domain (outside the CDR3, taken from reference TRBV19 and TRBJ2-3): DGGITQSPKYLFRKEGQNVTLSCEQNLNHDAMYWYRQDPGQGLRLIYYSQIVNDFQKGDIAEGYSVSREKKESFPLTVTSAQKNPTAFYLCASSMEARGDATDTQYFGPGTRLTVL.

The V call is TRBV7-9, the J call TRBJ1-2, with D possibly being TRBD1 (6 bases). The V gene lost 5 bases and the J gene lost 1 base, with 14 bases spanning the gap. The CDR3 consists of 15 residues. The V gene's germline CDR1 is SEHNR and CDR2 FQNEAQ (reference sequence). CDR3 in amino acids: CASSLGDTLNYGYTF. Here the CDR3 DNA reads TGTGCCAGCAGCCTAGGGGACACCCTTAACTATGGCTACACCTTC.

The chain employs TRBV3-1 (or the pseudogene TRBV3-2) and TRBJ2-2; D might be TRBD1 (7 bases). Per the germline V gene, CDR1 is LGHDT and CDR2 is YNNKEL (reference sequence). The CDR3 extends over 15 amino acids. Trimming stripped 4 bases from V and 4 bases from J, with 13 bases between. The CDR3 coding sequence is TGTGCCAGCAGCCGACAGGGAGGAGGCACCGGGGAGCTGTTTTTT. This codes for CASSRQGGGTGELFF.